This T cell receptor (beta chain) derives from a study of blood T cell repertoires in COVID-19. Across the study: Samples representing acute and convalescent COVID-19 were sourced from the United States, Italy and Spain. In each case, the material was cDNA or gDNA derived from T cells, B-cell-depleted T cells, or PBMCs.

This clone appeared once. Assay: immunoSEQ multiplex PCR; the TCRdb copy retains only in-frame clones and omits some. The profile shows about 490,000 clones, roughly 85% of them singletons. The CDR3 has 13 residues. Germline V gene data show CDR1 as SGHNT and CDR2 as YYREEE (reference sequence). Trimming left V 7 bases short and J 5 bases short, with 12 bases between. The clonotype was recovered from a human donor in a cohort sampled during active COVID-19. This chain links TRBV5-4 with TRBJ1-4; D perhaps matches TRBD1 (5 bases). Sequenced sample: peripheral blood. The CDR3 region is CASHLRGNEKLFF. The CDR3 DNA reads TGTGCCAGCCACCTACGGGGGAATGAAAAACTGTTTTTT.